One and the same sample provided the 11 T cell receptor beta chains below, sequenced in a study of T-cell reconstitution after alpha-beta-depleted transplantation in children. Unique molecular identifiers featured in how the TCRbeta library was prepared. TCRdb re-derived calls from the PCR reads in MiXCR, one entry per CDR3 protein. The sample records 98,000 or so distinct CDR3 sequences, approximately 6.9% being singletons. The sample was PBMCs, mostly from graft donor cells, taken 360 days after TCRalphabeta/CD19-depleted stem cell transplant. These receptors all stem from a male patient aged 2 to 9 who had a stem cell transplant for acute lymphoblastic leukemia, so the T cells may come from the graft donor.

Here the CDR3 DNA reads TGTGCCAGCAGTCGGACAGGGAACACTAACGAGCAGTACTTC. Its translation: CASSRTGNTNEQYF. This sequence joins TRBV6-1 and TRBJ2-7; 8 bases fit TRBD1. This CDR3 region has 14 residues. CDR1 and CDR2 (germline): MNHNS, SASEGT. V lost 5 bases to trimming and J lost 5 bases; unmatched junction nucleotides: 8.

This clonotype was seen a handful of times. The V call is TRBV11-1, the J call TRBJ2-1, with 12 bases fitting TRBD2. After removal of 4 bases from V and 0 bases from J, the junction contained 13 bases not matched to a gene. CDR1 is SGHAT and CDR2 is FQDESV in the germline V gene (reference sequence). CDR3 length: 20 residues. The CDR3: CASSSTLAGGRQSSYNEQFF. CDR3 DNA: TGTGCCAGCAGCTCTACTCTAGCGGGAGGGCGTCAGAGCTCCTACAATGAGCAGTTCTTC.

This clonotype was detected ten times or more. The chain couples TRBV11-2 to TRBJ2-7; D uncertain. CDR3 length: 16 residues. Germline CDR1 is SGHAT and CDR2 is FQNNGV. Between the trimmed V and J ends, which lost 3 bases and 2 bases, there was a span of 17 bases. The CDR3 here is CASSLDDILIAYEQYF. The CDR3 region has the DNA TGTGCCAGCAGCTTGGACGACATATTAATTGCCTACGAGCAGTACTTC.

This clonotype appeared many times. The chain combines TRBV7-9 with TRBJ2-7, with D possibly matching TRBD2 (6 bases). Germline CDR1 is SEHNR and CDR2 is FQNEAQ (reference sequence). CDR3 length: 16 residues. The ends were cut back, 2 bases at V and 0 bases at J, with 14 bases in the middle. CDR3 sequence reads: CASSLTTSFSSYEQYF. The CDR3 nucleotides read TGTGCCAGCAGCTTAACAACTAGCTTTAGCTCCTACGAGCAGTACTTC.

This clonotype was seen a handful of times. The chain has TRBV24-1 and TRBJ2-2, with 8 bases aligning to TRBD1. Germline lookup yields CDR1 KGHDR and CDR2 SFDVKD. CDR3 length equals 15 residues. The V gene end was trimmed by 7 bases and the J gene end by 5 bases; junction bases not matched to a gene: 8. CDR3: CATRSDRAETGELFF. The CDR3 DNA reads TGTGCCACCAGATCGGACAGGGCCGAAACCGGGGAGCTGTTTTTT.

This clonotype has at least ten counts. V and J are TRBV4-3 and TRBJ2-1; TRBD2 agrees at 14 bases. The junction had 3 bases not matched to a gene; V was cut back by 3 bases and J by 8 bases. The CDR3 runs to 15 residues. Germline-derived CDR1 and CDR2 are LGHNA and YSLEER. CDR3 in amino acids: CASSHPGLAGDEQFF. For the CDR3, the DNA is TGCGCCAGCAGCCATCCGGGACTAGCGGGAGATGAGCAGTTCTTC.

This clonotype was seen many times. The genes are TRBV7-2 and TRBJ2-7; D is uncertain. This CDR3 is 14 amino acids long. Germline V lookup: CDR1 SGHTA, CDR2 FQGNSA. Trimming stripped 4 bases from V and 2 bases from J, with 12 bases between. The DNA for the CDR3 is TGTGCCAGCAGCTCGCAAACTCCTACCTACGAGCAGTACTTC. It codes for CASSSQTPTYEQYF.

This clonotype was observed many times. The chain joins TRBV11-1 to TRBJ2-7; 9 bases line up with TRBD2. This CDR3 has 14 amino acids. Germline values: CDR1 SGHAT, CDR2 FQDESV (reference sequence). J was trimmed by 2 bases and V by 4 bases; bases with no gene match: 3. The CDR3 loop reads CASSWSSGTYEQYF. CDR3 nucleotides: TGTGCCAGCAGCTGGTCTAGCGGGACCTACGAGCAGTACTTC.

This clonotype appeared many times. The CDR3 region is CSVGTGVSYEQYF. For the CDR3, the DNA is TGCAGCGTTGGGACAGGAGTTTCCTACGAGCAGTACTTC. V gene TRBV29-1 combines with J gene TRBJ2-7, with 7 nucleotides matching TRBD1. This CDR3 has 13 amino acids. Germline V gene data show CDR1 as SQVTM and CDR2 as ANQGSEA. Trimming cost V 4 bases and J 1 base; bases outside gene matches: 4.

This clonotype has at least ten counts. This sequence joins TRBV5-1 and TRBJ2-7, with 9 nucleotides matching TRBD1. The J segment lost 0 bases and the V segment lost 4 bases, leaving 2 bases of the junction unmatched. The CDR3 runs to 14 residues. CDR1 is SGHRS and CDR2 is YFSETQ in the germline V gene. The CDR3: CASSQTGGSYEQYF. For the CDR3, the DNA is TGCGCCAGCAGCCAGACAGGGGGCTCCTACGAGCAGTACTTC.

The table lists this clonotype with many counts. CDR3 in amino acids: CASSYSWVTEAFF. Here the CDR3 DNA reads TGTGCCAGCAGTTACTCTTGGGTAACTGAAGCTTTCTTT. The chain uses TRBV6-2 or TRBV6-3 and TRBJ1-1; D not resolved. This CDR3 is 13 amino acids long. Trimming left V 0 bases short and J 5 bases short, with 7 bases between. Germline CDR1 reads MNHEY; CDR2 reads SVGEGT.